The clone carrying this TCR beta chain was detected many times. Germline V lookup: CDR1 SGHAT, CDR2 FQNNGV. Between the trimmed V and J ends, which lost 1 base and 4 bases, there was a span of 5 bases. The CDR3 has 13 residues. This record belongs to a study of CD8+CD57+ T cells in acquired aplastic anemia. The template for TCR beta VDJ and CDR3 sequence profiling was genomic DNA. TCRdb reprocessed the reads with MiXCR, giving one entry per CDR3 protein. The data contain around 290,000 distinct CDR3 sequences, 45% to 65% of them seen just once; the ten biggest clones take up 1.3%. Patients picked for sequencing had shown CD8+CD57+ cell expansion detected by flow cytometry.

This clonotype originated in a human donor with aplastic anemia. The sequenced sample consisted of sorted CD4+, CD8+, or CD8+CD57+ T cells (not recorded which) from PBMCs. The chain combines TRBV11-2 with TRBJ2-1; D not resolved. The CDR3 region has the DNA TGTGCCAGCAGCTTAGGTCTGTACAATGAGCAGTTCTTC. Translation gives CASSLGLYNEQFF.